This TCR beta chain was sequenced during a study of blood T cell repertoires in COVID-19. Study context: Both acute and convalescent COVID-19 samples were obtained from the United States, Italy and Spain.

J was trimmed by 2 bases and V by 2 bases; bases with no gene match: 4. CDR3 length: 15 residues. Per the germline V gene, CDR1 is SGHTS and CDR2 is YDEGEE. Only in-frame clones appear in the TCRdb table, and some are missing; sequencing was by immunoSEQ multiplex PCR. The sample lists some 100,000 clones; almost 80% were seen once. The specimen was peripheral blood. The J gene is TRBJ2-5, the V gene TRBV5-8, with 9 bases aligning to TRBD1. The source is a woman aged 70-85 years with acute or convalescent COVID-19. The CDR3 sequence is CASSLYDRGQETQYF. CDR3 sequence (DNA): TGTGCCAGCAGCTTATACGACAGGGGGCAAGAGACCCAGTACTTC.